This T cell receptor (beta chain) was found in a study of T cell responses to AZD1222 COVID-19 vaccine. Regarding the study as a whole: Most donors were white British, females outnumbered males, and clonal diversity was possibly underestimated. Samples come after the peak T cell response, not at day 14.

As concerns this clone: No antigen is known for it.

Sequencing was performed with immunoSEQ multiplex PCR; in TCRdb, only in-frame clones are kept and a portion is missing. The sample shows 100,000 to 150,000 clones, 90% of them seen only once. Germline CDR1 is MDHEN and CDR2 is SYDVKM. Trimming took 2 bases from V and 5 from J, leaving 9 bases between them. The CDR3 spans 13 residues. The chain has TRBV28 and TRBJ2-5; D is unresolved. The receptor comes from an adult in good health. The material was peripheral blood, obtained on day 0 of AZD1222 vaccination. CDR3 amino acids: CASSLKSAETQYF. The CDR3 bases are TGTGCCAGCAGTTTAAAGTCCGCGGAGACCCAGTACTTC.